The present entry profiles one T cell receptor beta chain with its context. Its specificity is not known. This sample is drawn from a study of Ad26.COV2.S vaccination and SARS-CoV-2 variants. The germline gives CDR1 SNHLY, CDR2 FYNNEI. The CDR3 loop spans 15 amino acids. With 4 bases clipped from V and 0 bases from J, the junction kept 3 bases outside the gene matches. Study results and caveats: Similar non-spike TCR breadth was seen in vaccine and placebo recipients. Measurements of TCR breadth and depth may have given underestimates of the total T cell responses. Substantial breadth was reportedly displayed by spike-specific CD8+ and CD4+ T cell responses after vaccination.

Libraries were prepared by immunoSEQ multiplex PCR; TCRdb keeps only in-frame clonotypes and omits some of them. Here the sample spans about 440,000 clones, less than 95% being singletons. Treatment described: roughly 20 received Ad26.COV2.S at low or high dose, single or two shots; roughly five received placebo; per-sample allocation not given. Collection of samples fell on day 63 after the first vaccine or placebo injection. Wuhan-strain SARS-CoV-2 spike was expressed by the Ad26 vector that made up the vaccine. The sequencing here drew on peripheral blood, taken in a trial of Ad26.COV2.S vaccine versus placebo. The receptor was isolated from a person between 18 and 60 years old who received the Ad26.COV2.S COVID-19 vaccine or a placebo. V and J are TRBV2 and TRBJ1-5; 7 nucleotides line up with TRBD1. The CDR3 sequence is CASSADRPSNQPQHF. The CDR3, as DNA: TGTGCCAGCAGTGCGGACAGGCCTAGCAATCAGCCCCAGCATTTT.